This TCR beta chain was documented in a study of cytomegalovirus exposure and HLA in healthy donors. Findings and caveats of the study: Cytomegalovirus status, reportedly, was diagnosed with high specificity and sensitivity by the classifier. The records held CMV serostatus as the only immune exposure information.

60 Vbeta and 13 Jbeta primers were used in PCR. How the authors handled the data: In a later analysis, the count reached 75 million to 90 million unique TCR beta chains, with approximately 11 million shared. This table comes from immunoSEQ multiplex PCR, and its TCRdb copy is limited to in-frame clones, with some not included. That table furnishes V, J and clone size, whereas the DNA furnished D and trimming. The sample includes 180,000 or so clones, roughly 85% of them seen just once. CDR1 is SGHTA, CDR2 FQGNSA, per germline. The V end was cut by 5 bases, the J end by 3 bases, with 18 bases between. The CDR3 has 16 amino acids. Turning to this clone: The antigen remains unidentified.

The donors comprised healthy bone marrow donors. The receptor comes from a man between 50 and 59 years old in good health and CMV-seropositive. The V gene is TRBV7-2, the J gene TRBJ2-3; tentatively, D is TRBD2 (6 bases). Sequencing was carried out using PBMCs. The CDR3 nucleotides are TGTGCCAGCAGCCCCCTTTCGGGGGAGATTACAGATACGCAGTATTTT. Protein product: CASSPLSGEITDTQYF.